The 10 T cell receptor beta chains below all came from one sample that was sequenced in a study of cytomegalovirus exposure and HLA in healthy donors. TCRdb keeps only in-frame clones here, not all; method: immunoSEQ multiplex PCR. The sample has about 200,000 clones; roughly three quarters are singletons. Sequencing used PBMCs. The receptors originated from a woman aged 25-40 years in good health and CMV-seronegative.

This chain links TRBV5-1 with TRBJ2-7, with TRBD1 matching 9 bases. Germline V CDR1 and CDR2: SGHRS, YFSETQ. The ends lost 4 bases at V and 5 bases at J; junction bases unmatched: 10. CDR3 length equals 15 residues. CDR3 bases: TGCGCCAGCAGCCTCCGGACAGGGGTCCTTGACGAGCAGTACTTC. Its protein product is CASSLRTGVLDEQYF. Variable domain in full (rest from reference TRBV5-1 and TRBJ2-7): KAGVTQTPRYLIKTRGQQVTLSCSPISGHRSVSWYQQTPGQGLQFLFEYFSETQRNKGNFPGRFSGRQFSNSRSEMNVSTLELGDSALYLCASSLRTGVLDEQYFGPGTRLTVT.

The chain is built from TRBV10-3 and TRBJ1-2, with D hard to call. The CDR3 has 12 residues. V lost 4 bases to trimming and J lost 8 bases, with 11 bases between them. From germline, CDR1 is ENHRY and CDR2 SYGVKD. The CDR3 DNA reads as TGTGCCATCAGTGGAAGTACCAGGGGCTACACCTTC. Translating it yields CAISGSTRGYTF.

This chain links TRBV29-1 with TRBJ2-3, with D tentatively TRBD1 (5 bases). The CDR3 contains 13 residues. V was shortened by 4 bases and J by 0 bases, with 8 bases between the two germline ends. Germline CDR1 is SQVTM and CDR2 is ANQGSEA. The CDR3 DNA sequence: TGCAGCGTTGGAAGGGGAAGCACAGATACGCAGTATTTT. Its translation: CSVGRGSTDTQYF.

The CDR3 sequence: CASSPRDYQETQYF. Written as DNA, the CDR3 is TGTGCCAGCTCACCACGGGACTACCAAGAGACCCAGTACTTC. The rearrangement uses TRBV18 and TRBJ2-5, with D perhaps TRBD2 (6 bases). The CDR3 is 14 amino acids. Trimming took 1 base from V and 0 from J, leaving 6 bases between them. The germline CDR1 and CDR2 sequences are KGHSH and LQKENI.

V usage is TRBV5-4 and J usage is TRBJ1-1, with TRBD1 matching over 7 bases. CDR1 and CDR2 (germline): SGHNT, YYREEE (reference sequence). The V and J ends lost 4 bases and 3 bases, in that order; junction bases with no gene match: 9. The CDR3 runs to 15 residues. Written as DNA, the CDR3 is TGTGCCAGCAGCCACCAAAGGGGGCGAGACACTGAAGCTTTCTTT. It is translated as CASSHQRGRDTEAFF.

The V call is TRBV10-1, the J call TRBJ2-7; D gene uncertain. Germline-derived CDR1 and CDR2 are WNHNN and SYGVQD (reference sequence). The V and J ends lost 11 bases and 0 bases respectively, with 17 bases between them. The CDR3 length is 14 residues. The CDR3 DNA reads TGCGCCGGATGTCGTGCTCCTAGCTCCTACGAGCAGTACTTC. The encoded protein is CAGCRAPSSYEQYF.

V gene TRBV15 combines with J gene TRBJ1-1; D perhaps matches TRBD1 (6 bases). Per the germline V gene, CDR1 is LNHNV and CDR2 is YYDKDF (reference sequence). Between the trimmed V and J ends, which lost 4 bases and 0 bases, there was a span of 18 bases. The CDR3 has 17 amino acids. The CDR3 region has the DNA TGTGCCACCAGCACCAGGACAGCGGGGTCGGTGAACACTGAAGCTTTCTTT. Residues: CATSTRTAGSVNTEAFF. Together with reference TRBV15 and TRBJ1-1, the CDR3 gives the full variable domain: DAMVIQNPRYQVTQFGKPVTLSCSQTLNHNVMYWYQQKSSQAPKLLFHYYDKDFNNEADTPDNFQSRRPNTSFCFLDIRSPGLGDTAMYLCATSTRTAGSVNTEAFFGQGTRLTVV.

The rearrangement links TRBV19 to TRBJ1-6; weak D call: TRBD1 (6 bases). The V end was cut by 7 bases, the J end by 9 bases, with 19 bases between. The germline CDR1 and CDR2 sequences are LNHDA and SQIVND (reference sequence). CDR3 length: 15 residues. The CDR3 loop reads CASIDGGGRGSPLHF. CDR3 coding DNA: TGTGCCAGTATCGACGGCGGGGGCCGAGGTTCACCCCTCCACTTT.

The rearrangement links TRBV27 to TRBJ2-7; TRBD2 might be the D (7 bases). Deletions cut 8 bases from V and 3 bases from J, with 20 bases between. Germline CDR1 is MNHEY and CDR2 is SMNVEV (reference sequence). CDR3 length: 15 amino acids. The CDR3 loop is CASSFREGGFYEQYF. The CDR3, as DNA: TGTGCCAGCTCCTTCAGGGAGGGGGGATTCTACGAGCAGTACTTC.

This clone was picked up a small number of times. The rearrangement links TRBV18 to TRBJ1-5; TRBD1 matches 10 bases. The trim removed 9 bases at V and 6 bases at J, leaving 8 bases unmatched. The CDR3 is 14 amino acids. Per the germline V gene, CDR1 is KGHSH and CDR2 is LQKENI. CDR3 in DNA: TGTGCCAGTCGCCCGACAGGGGGCTTTCAGCCCCAGCATTTT. This codes for CASRPTGGFQPQHF.